The 25 T cell receptor beta chains below come from one sample, sequenced in a study of cytomegalovirus exposure and HLA in healthy donors. Repertoires were generated with immunoSEQ multiplex PCR, while TCRdb's copy carries only in-frame clones and drops some. The profile shows 200,000 or so clones, about 79% of them singletons. Sequenced material: PBMCs. Source of these receptors: a woman aged 25 to 39 in good health and CMV-seropositive.

This chain uses TRBV2 with TRBJ1-5, with a tentative D call TRBD1 (5 bases). Germline values: CDR1 SNHLY, CDR2 FYNNEI. This CDR3 region has 14 residues. Trimming left V 8 bases short and J 5 bases short, with 16 bases between. CDR3 in DNA: TGTGCCAGCGACGACAGCCTACCACATCAGCCCCAGCATTTT. This gives the protein CASDDSLPHQPQHF.

V is TRBV7-2 and J is TRBJ1-5; D not certain. Trimming took 2 bases from V and 1 from J, leaving 6 bases between them. This CDR3 contains 14 residues. In germline, CDR1 is SGHTA, CDR2 FQGNSA. CDR3 residues: CASSLSASNQPQHF. The CDR3 nucleotides read TGTGCCAGCAGCTTAAGCGCGAGCAATCAGCCCCAGCATTTT.

V is TRBV10-3 and J is TRBJ2-7; TRBD1 is a possible D gene (6 bases). The V gene's germline CDR1 is ENHRY and CDR2 SYGVKD. The CDR3 consists of 13 residues. The germline V and J ends were trimmed by 5 bases and 2 bases, with 10 bases remaining between them. Here the CDR3 DNA reads TGTGCCATCAGTAGTAAGGGGGCCTACGAGCAGTACTTC. Protein: CAISSKGAYEQYF.

This clone occurred once. This CDR3 is CASSSGTGITDTQYF. The CDR3 nucleotides read TGTGCCAGCAGTTCAGGGACAGGGATCACAGATACGCAGTATTTT. The rearrangement uses TRBV27 and TRBJ2-3; 9 nucleotides align to TRBD1. Germline V CDR1 and CDR2: MNHEY, SMNVEV (reference sequence). V shed 4 bases and J 2 bases; nucleotides not matched to a gene: 4. The CDR3 is made up of 15 amino acids.

In this sample, this clone turned up once. The gene calls are TRBV27 and TRBJ2-3; a weak D match, TRBD1 (6 bases). The CDR3 contains 16 residues. Germline V gives CDR1 MNHEY, CDR2 SMNVEV (reference sequence). V was shortened by 5 bases and J by 1 base, with 16 bases between the two germline ends. Written as DNA, the CDR3 is TGTGCCAGCAGTCCAGGGGACGCCTCGGGCACAGATACGCAGTATTTT. It yields the protein CASSPGDASGTDTQYF.

The genes are TRBV6-5 and TRBJ2-1; perhaps TRBD2 as D (6 bases). Germline V CDR1 and CDR2: MNHEY, SVGAGI. V shed 3 bases and J shed 5 bases, with 8 bases lying between them. The CDR3 is 13 amino acids. CDR3 nucleotide sequence: TGTGCCAGCAGTTATAGCGGAAACAATGAGCAGTTCTTC. It encodes CASSYSGNNEQFF.

The rearrangement uses TRBV25-1 and TRBJ2-7, with TRBD1 matching 8 bases. CDR1 is MGHDK and CDR2 is SYGVNS in the germline V gene. The CDR3 runs to 14 residues. The V segment lost 7 bases and the J segment 2 bases; nucleotides outside the gene matches: 7. CDR3: CASMGSGQAYEQYF. In nucleotides, the CDR3 is TGTGCCAGCATGGGTTCGGGACAGGCCTACGAGCAGTACTTC.

The sample holds one count of this clone. The V and J genes are TRBV19 and TRBJ1-5; TRBD1 matches at 9 bases. The CDR3 runs 14 residues. Germline loops: CDR1 LNHDA, CDR2 SQIVND (reference sequence). J was trimmed by 4 bases and V by 6 bases; bases with no gene match: 4. The CDR3, as DNA: TGTGCCAGTAGACAGGGGGCTGGAAATCAGCCCCAGCATTTT. It is translated as CASRQGAGNQPQHF.

The rearrangement links TRBV9 to TRBJ2-3, with 7 bases fitting TRBD2. Germline CDR1 SGDLS, CDR2 YYNGEE. With 0 bases clipped from V and 4 bases from J, the junction kept 8 bases outside the gene matches. The CDR3 is made up of 16 amino acids. The CDR3 reads CASSVVSGTSADTQYF. For the CDR3, the DNA is TGTGCCAGCAGCGTAGTAAGCGGGACCTCGGCAGATACGCAGTATTTT.

The gene calls are TRBV6-5 and TRBJ1-2; D unclear. Germline CDR1 is MNHEY and CDR2 is SVGAGI. This CDR3 contains 13 residues. V was pared by 8 bases and J by 0 bases, with 10 bases between. This chain's CDR3 is CASGRGANYGYTF. The CDR3 bases are TGTGCCAGCGGACGGGGAGCTAACTATGGCTACACCTTC.

V usage is TRBV11-1 and J usage is TRBJ2-7, with 10 bases fitting TRBD1. J lost 3 bases, V lost 1 base, and 3 bases had no gene match. There are 15 residues in the CDR3. CDR1 and CDR2 (germline): SGHAT, FQDESV (reference sequence). In DNA form, the CDR3 reads TGTGCCAGCAGCTTAGAGGGGACAGGGGACTACGAGCAGTACTTC. Encoded protein: CASSLEGTGDYEQYF.

The CDR3 DNA reads TGTGCCAGCAGTGAATGGCGGGGGCAGCTCAATCAGCCCCAGCATTTT. This gives the protein CASSEWRGQLNQPQHF. The gene calls are TRBV6-1 and TRBJ1-5; the D gene is possibly TRBD1 (6 bases). The V gene lost 2 bases and the J gene lost 3 bases, with 14 bases spanning the gap. CDR1 MNHNS and CDR2 SASEGT come from the germline V gene. This CDR3 is 16 amino acids long.

This sequence joins TRBV6-6 and TRBJ1-5; D may be TRBD1 (5 bases). CDR1 is MNHNY and CDR2 is SVGAGI in the germline V gene (reference sequence). Trimming removed 8 bases at V and 0 bases at J, with 8 bases between. This CDR3 is 13 amino acids long. This CDR3 reads CASRGVSNQPQHF. The CDR3 DNA is TGTGCCAGCCGGGGGGTTAGCAATCAGCCCCAGCATTTT.

The rearrangement joins TRBV5-1 to TRBJ2-7, with 7 bases fitting TRBD2. This CDR3 has 15 amino acids. Germline V gene lookup returns CDR1 SGHRS and CDR2 YFSETQ. V trimming: 0 bases; J trimming: 1 base; junction bases outside the gene matches: 4. CDR3 residues: CASSLGVSGSYEQYF. The DNA of the CDR3 is TGCGCCAGCAGCTTGGGAGTTAGCGGGTCCTACGAGCAGTACTTC. The full variable domain, with the rest looked up from reference TRBV5-1 and TRBJ2-7, is KAGVTQTPRYLIKTRGQQVTLSCSPISGHRSVSWYQQTPGQGLQFLFEYFSETQRNKGNFPGRFSGRQFSNSRSEMNVSTLELGDSALYLCASSLGVSGSYEQYFGPGTRLTVT.

The V and J genes are TRBV13 and TRBJ2-7; 14 bases align to TRBD2. J gave up 2 bases and V 5 bases, and 11 bases lay outside the gene matches. From germline, CDR1 is PRHDT and CDR2 FYEKMQ (reference sequence). The CDR3 runs to 18 residues. For the CDR3, the DNA is TGTGCCAGCAGCCCGGGACTAGCGGGAGCGGTTGGGACCTACGAGCAGTACTTC. This codes for CASSPGLAGAVGTYEQYF.

This chain's CDR3 is CASRERQNTQYF. In DNA form, the CDR3 reads TGTGCCAGCAGAGAGAGGCAAAATACGCAGTATTTT. V is TRBV28 and J is TRBJ2-3, with unresolved D. The CDR3 has 12 amino acids. Trimming cost V 6 bases and J 7 bases, with 11 bases left between them. Germline V gives CDR1 MDHEN, CDR2 SYDVKM. Full variable domain (remainder filled in from reference TRBV28 and TRBJ2-3): DVKVTQSSRYLVKRTGEKVFLECVQDMDHENMFWYRQDPGLGLRLIYFSYDVKMKEKGDIPEGYSVSREKKERFSLILESASTNQTSMYLCASRERQNTQYFGPGTRLTVL.

In regard to this clone: At the DNA level, this CDR3 is encoded by other sequences in the same sample as well. The chain recombines TRBV6-5 with TRBJ2-7; 8 bases agree with TRBD2. CDR3 length: 14 residues. Unmatched junction bases numbered 6, after V lost 8 bases and J lost 0 bases. Per germline, CDR1 MNHEY and CDR2 SVGAGI. The CDR3 sequence is CASSKTSGSYEQYF. In DNA form, the CDR3 reads TGTGCCAGCTCGAAAACTAGCGGCTCCTACGAGCAGTACTTC.

V and J are TRBV15 and TRBJ2-2; perhaps TRBD1 as D (6 bases). Germline V gene data show CDR1 as LNHNV and CDR2 as YYDKDF (reference sequence). The CDR3 loop spans 14 amino acids. V lost 5 bases and J 3 bases, leaving 10 bases between the germline ends. The CDR3 region is CATSGWTDTGELFF. CDR3 nucleotide sequence: TGTGCCACCAGCGGCTGGACAGACACCGGGGAGCTGTTTTTT.

The chain combines TRBV18 with TRBJ2-7; TRBD1 agrees at 7 bases. This CDR3 region has 16 residues. V dropped 2 bases and J dropped 0; count of bases not matched to a gene: 7. Germline V lookup: CDR1 KGHSH, CDR2 LQKENI. The CDR3 DNA is TGTGCCAGCTCACCATCCTCGACAGGGATCTCCTACGAGCAGTACTTC. Its translation is CASSPSSTGISYEQYF.

The chain carries TRBV5-1 and TRBJ1-5; no clear D. V lost 4 bases and J lost 0, with 5 bases in between. Germline V gives CDR1 SGHRS, CDR2 YFSETQ. The length of the CDR3 is 13 residues. The CDR3 sequence: CASSGHSNQPQHF. The CDR3 nucleotides are TGCGCCAGCAGCGGGCATAGCAATCAGCCCCAGCATTTT.

This clone was found a few times. The gene calls are TRBV30 and TRBJ1-5; D gene ambiguous. CDR1 is GTSNPN, CDR2 SVGIG, per germline (reference sequence). The CDR3 loop spans 11 amino acids. V was clipped by 2 bases and J by 6 bases, with 5 bases between them. The DNA of the CDR3 is TGTGCCTGGAGTACGGGTCAGCCCCAGCATTTT. Amino acid sequence: CAWSTGQPQHF.

To note about this clone: The same CDR3 arises from other DNA sequences in this sample as well. The chain employs TRBV6-5 and TRBJ2-1; tentative D call: TRBD2 (6 bases). The V gene's germline CDR1 is MNHEY and CDR2 SVGAGI. Trimming took off 6 bases at V and 1 base at J, with 7 bases between the two ends. The CDR3 covers 13 residues. The DNA of the CDR3 is TGTGCCAGCAGCCGGGGGTCCTACAATGAGCAGTTCTTC. Translating it yields CASSRGSYNEQFF.

The rearrangement links TRBV11-3 to TRBJ2-1; 8 bases line up with TRBD1. The CDR3 has 15 amino acids. The trim removed 2 bases at V and 7 bases at J, leaving 7 bases unmatched. Germline V gene lookup returns CDR1 SGHNT and CDR2 YENEEA. The CDR3 sequence is CASSLTDRGLNEQFF. The CDR3, as DNA: TGTGCCAGCAGCTTAACTGACAGGGGTTTGAATGAGCAGTTCTTC.

The rearrangement uses TRBV27 and TRBJ2-3, with D perhaps TRBD1 (5 bases). Per germline, CDR1 MNHEY and CDR2 SMNVEV (reference sequence). Trimming removed 10 bases at V and 1 base at J, with 6 bases between. The CDR3 sequence is 11 residues long. This chain's CDR3 is CATQGTDTQYF. The CDR3 nucleotides read TGTGCCACACAGGGCACAGATACGCAGTATTTT.

The V call is TRBV27, the J call TRBJ1-2, with 9 bases that match TRBD1. This CDR3 contains 13 residues. The V gene end was trimmed by 6 bases and the J gene end by 5 bases; junction bases not matched to a gene: 4. The germline CDR1 and CDR2 sequences are MNHEY and SMNVEV (reference sequence). The CDR3, as DNA: TGTGCCAGCAGGGACAGGGGACCTTATGGCTACACCTTC. This sequence encodes CASRDRGPYGYTF.